Reported below is one TCR beta chain. V shed 3 bases and J shed 1 base, with 7 bases lying between them. The CDR3 loop spans 14 amino acids. CDR1 and CDR2 (germline): MNHNS, SASEGT. The data were taken from a study of blood T cell repertoires in COVID-19. Profiled with immunoSEQ multiplex PCR; TCRdb holds only in-frame clones, not every one. Here the sample spans 390,000 or so clones, around 90% being singletons. J is TRBJ1-3 and V is TRBV6-1; possibly TRBD1 for D (5 bases). The sequenced sample consisted of peripheral blood. This TCR was recovered from a man aged 18 to 30 with active or convalescent COVID-19. CDR3 in DNA: TGTGCCAGCAGTGACAGGGTATCTGGAAACACCATATATTTT. Translation gives CASSDRVSGNTIYF.